The clone carrying this T cell receptor beta chain has at least ten counts. The target antigen is unknown. TCRdb's table, derived via immunoSEQ multiplex PCR, lists solely in-frame clones and lacks some. The table records some 39,000 clones without singletons, the ten largest covering roughly 1.3%. This entry is derived from a study of T cells after posttransplantation cyclophosphamide. Regarding the study as a whole: Tissue-infiltrating T cells from skin or gut overlapped little with blood T cells. TRB clonality was highly associated with recipient CMV seropositivity and reactivation.

The CDR3 is 17 residues long. From germline, CDR1 is SGHRS and CDR2 YFSETQ. Trimming shortened V by 2 bases and J by 2 bases, and 19 bases separated the two germline ends. The chain recombines TRBV5-1 with TRBJ1-2; D call uncertain. Sequencing was carried out using PBMCs. This TCR was sampled from a girl aged 10-17 years in good health, CMV-negative, and a related stem cell transplant donor. CDR3 protein: CASSLSPGLGSNYGYTF. The DNA of the CDR3 is TGCGCCAGCAGCTTATCCCCAGGACTTGGATCCAACTATGGCTACACCTTC.